This T cell receptor beta chain was captured by sequencing in a study of blood T cells in healthy people across ages. A second PCR, run for 7 to 11 cycles, used a sample-barcoded 5' primer plus a J-beta primer mix. MiXCR, applied by TCRdb to the 5' RACE reads, yields one record per CDR3 protein. The sample shows under 800,000 distinct CDR3 sequences, more than 40% of them seen only once. In regard to this clonotype: This could be a read error, since a much larger clone is one nucleotide away.

The CDR3 is 14 amino acids. This chain uses TRBV12-3 or TRBV12-4 with TRBJ2-1; 13 bases fit TRBD2. Sequences were obtained from blood. The sequence came from a woman aged 55-69 years in good health. As DNA, the CDR3 is TGTGCCTGCAGGACTAGCGGGGGATACAATGAGCAGTTCTTC. It specifies CACRTSGGYNEQFF.